The clone carrying this T cell receptor (beta chain) was picked up many times. The antigen remains unidentified. This entry comes from a study of breast tumors, draining lymph nodes, adjacent tissues. The CDR3 is made up of 14 amino acids. Trimming took 3 bases from V and 0 from J; bases not matched to a gene: 1. Germline CDR1 LNHDA, CDR2 SQIVND (reference sequence). Whole-study results and caveats: Tumor T cell lymph node origin was a supported hypothesis, not proven.

TCRdb re-called the multiplex PCR reads with MiXCR, one entry per CDR3 protein. Of 30,000 to 40,000 distinct CDR3 sequences in the sample, approximately 37% were seen once. This TCR was recovered from a female donor with breast cancer. Some clones in this sample may be carry-over from other donors' samples. J is TRBJ2-7 and V is TRBV19, with 8 bases lining up with TRBD2. The sequenced material came from breast tumor tissue. The CDR3 sequence: CASSIGGDSYEQYF. CDR3 coding DNA: TGTGCCAGTAGTATCGGGGGGGACTCCTACGAGCAGTACTTC.